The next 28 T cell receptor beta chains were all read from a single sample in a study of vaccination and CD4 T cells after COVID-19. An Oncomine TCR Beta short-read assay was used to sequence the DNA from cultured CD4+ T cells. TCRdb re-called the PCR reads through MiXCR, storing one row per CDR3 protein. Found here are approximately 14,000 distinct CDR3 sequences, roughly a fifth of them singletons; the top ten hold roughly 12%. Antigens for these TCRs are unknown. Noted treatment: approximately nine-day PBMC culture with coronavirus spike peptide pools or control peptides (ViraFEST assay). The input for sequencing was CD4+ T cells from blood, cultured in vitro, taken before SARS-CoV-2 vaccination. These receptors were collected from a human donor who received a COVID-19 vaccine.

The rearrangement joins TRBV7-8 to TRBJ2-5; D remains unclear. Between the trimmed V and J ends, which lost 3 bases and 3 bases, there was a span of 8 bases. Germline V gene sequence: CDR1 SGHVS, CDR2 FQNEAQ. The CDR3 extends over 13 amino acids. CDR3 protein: CASSLAGKETQYF. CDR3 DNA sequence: TGTGCCAGCAGCTTGGCAGGAAAAGAGACCCAGTACTTC. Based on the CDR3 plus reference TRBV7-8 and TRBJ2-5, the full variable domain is GAGVSQSPRYKVAKRGQDVALRCDPISGHVSLFWYQQALGQGPEFLTYFQNEAQLDKSGLPSDRFFAERPEGSVSTLKIQRTQQEDSAVYLCASSLAGKETQYFGPGTRLLVL.

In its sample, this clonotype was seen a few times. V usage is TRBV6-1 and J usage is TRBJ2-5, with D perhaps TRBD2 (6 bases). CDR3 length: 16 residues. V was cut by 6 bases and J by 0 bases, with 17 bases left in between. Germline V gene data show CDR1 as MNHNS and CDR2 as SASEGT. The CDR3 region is CASSPQGLYYQETQYF. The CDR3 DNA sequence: TGTGCCAGCAGCCCCCAGGGACTGTACTACCAAGAGACCCAGTACTTC.

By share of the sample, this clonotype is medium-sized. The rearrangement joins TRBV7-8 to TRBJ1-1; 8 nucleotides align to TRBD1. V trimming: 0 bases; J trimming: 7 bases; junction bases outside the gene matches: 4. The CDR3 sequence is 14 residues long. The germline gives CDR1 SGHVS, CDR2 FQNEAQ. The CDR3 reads CASSLARGRGEAFF. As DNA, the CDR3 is TGTGCCAGCAGCTTAGCCAGGGGGCGAGGTGAAGCTTTCTTT.

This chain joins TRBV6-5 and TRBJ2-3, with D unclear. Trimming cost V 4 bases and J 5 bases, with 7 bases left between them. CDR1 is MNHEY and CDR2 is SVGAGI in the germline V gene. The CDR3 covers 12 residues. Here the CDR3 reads CASSSFKDTQYF. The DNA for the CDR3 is TGTGCCAGCAGTTCTTTTAAAGATACGCAGTATTTT.

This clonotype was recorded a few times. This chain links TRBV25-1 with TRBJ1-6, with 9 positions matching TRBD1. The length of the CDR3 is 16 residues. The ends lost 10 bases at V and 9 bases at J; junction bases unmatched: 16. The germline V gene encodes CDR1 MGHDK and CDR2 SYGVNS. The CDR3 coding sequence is TGTGCCACTAAACCTACAGGGGGCAATCCAAGTTCACCCCTCCACTTT. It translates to CATKPTGGNPSSPLHF.

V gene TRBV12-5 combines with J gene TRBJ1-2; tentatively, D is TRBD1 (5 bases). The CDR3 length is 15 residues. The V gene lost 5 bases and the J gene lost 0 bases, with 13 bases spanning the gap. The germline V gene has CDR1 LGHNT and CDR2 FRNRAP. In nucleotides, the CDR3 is TGTGCTAGTGGTCTATGGGGGGAAACTAACTATGGCTACACCTTC. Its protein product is CASGLWGETNYGYTF.

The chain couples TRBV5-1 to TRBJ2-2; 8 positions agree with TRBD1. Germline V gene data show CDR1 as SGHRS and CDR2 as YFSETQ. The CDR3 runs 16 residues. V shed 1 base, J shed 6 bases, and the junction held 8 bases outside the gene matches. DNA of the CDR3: TGCGCCAGCAGCTTGACTCCCAGGGGGCAAGCCGGGGAGCTGTTTTTT. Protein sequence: CASSLTPRGQAGELFF.

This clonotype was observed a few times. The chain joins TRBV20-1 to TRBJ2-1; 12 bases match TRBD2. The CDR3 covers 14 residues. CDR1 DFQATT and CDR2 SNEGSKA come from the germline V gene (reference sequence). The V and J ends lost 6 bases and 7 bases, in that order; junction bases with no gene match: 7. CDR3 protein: CSAQTSGGWNEQFF. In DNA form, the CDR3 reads TGCAGTGCACAGACTAGCGGGGGCTGGAATGAGCAGTTCTTC.

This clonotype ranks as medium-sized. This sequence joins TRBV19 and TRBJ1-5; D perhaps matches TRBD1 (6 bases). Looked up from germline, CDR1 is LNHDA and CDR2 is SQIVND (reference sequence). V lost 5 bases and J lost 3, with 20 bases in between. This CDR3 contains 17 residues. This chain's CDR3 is CASSPTAGVTANQPQHF. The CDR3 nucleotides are TGTGCCAGTAGTCCAACAGCAGGGGTTACCGCCAATCAGCCCCAGCATTTT.

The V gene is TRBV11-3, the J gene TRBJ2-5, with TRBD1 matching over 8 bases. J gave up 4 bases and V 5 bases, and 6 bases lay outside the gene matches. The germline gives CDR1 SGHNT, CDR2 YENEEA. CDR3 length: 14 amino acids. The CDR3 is CASSNRGRIETQYF. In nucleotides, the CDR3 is TGTGCCAGCAGCAACAGGGGGAGGATAGAGACCCAGTACTTC. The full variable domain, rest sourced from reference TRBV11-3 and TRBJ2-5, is EAGVVQSPRYKIIEKKQPVAFWCNPISGHNTLYWYLQNLGQGPELLIRYENEEAVDDSQLPKDRFSAERLKGVDSTLKIQPAELGDSAVYLCASSNRGRIETQYFGPGTRLLVL.

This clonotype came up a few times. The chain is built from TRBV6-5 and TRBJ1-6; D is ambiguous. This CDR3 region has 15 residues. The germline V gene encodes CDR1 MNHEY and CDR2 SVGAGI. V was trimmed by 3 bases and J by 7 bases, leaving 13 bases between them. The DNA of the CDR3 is TGTGCCAGCAGTTATGTGGGTCCGGACAATTCACCCCTCCACTTT. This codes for CASSYVGPDNSPLHF.

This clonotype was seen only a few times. The CDR3 reads CASSDRVDTGELFF. DNA for the CDR3: TGCGCCAGCAGCGACAGGGTCGACACCGGGGAGCTGTTTTTT. The chain has TRBV10-1 and TRBJ2-2, with 7 bases identical to TRBD1. The germline CDR1 and CDR2 sequences are WNHNN and SYGVQD (reference sequence). Trimming cost V 6 bases and J 3 bases; bases outside gene matches: 4. The CDR3 is 14 amino acids.

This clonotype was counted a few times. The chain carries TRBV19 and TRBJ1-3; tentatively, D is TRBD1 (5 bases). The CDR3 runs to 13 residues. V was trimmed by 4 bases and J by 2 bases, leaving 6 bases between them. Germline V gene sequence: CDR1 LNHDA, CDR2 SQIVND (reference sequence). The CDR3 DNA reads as TGTGCCAGTAGTACAGGGACTGGAAACACCATATATTTT. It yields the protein CASSTGTGNTIYF.

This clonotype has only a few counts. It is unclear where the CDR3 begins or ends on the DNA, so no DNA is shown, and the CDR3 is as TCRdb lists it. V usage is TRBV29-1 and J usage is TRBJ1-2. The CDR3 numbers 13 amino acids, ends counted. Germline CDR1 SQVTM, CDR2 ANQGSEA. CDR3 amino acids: CSVVPAVGYGYTF.

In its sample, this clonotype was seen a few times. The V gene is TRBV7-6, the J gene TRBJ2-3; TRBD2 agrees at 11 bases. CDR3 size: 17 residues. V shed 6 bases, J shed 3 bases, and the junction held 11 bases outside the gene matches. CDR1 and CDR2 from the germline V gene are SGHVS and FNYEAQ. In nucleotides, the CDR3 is TGTGCCAGCAGTTCAAAAACTAGCGGGGGTGCAACAGATACGCAGTATTTT. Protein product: CASSSKTSGGATDTQYF.

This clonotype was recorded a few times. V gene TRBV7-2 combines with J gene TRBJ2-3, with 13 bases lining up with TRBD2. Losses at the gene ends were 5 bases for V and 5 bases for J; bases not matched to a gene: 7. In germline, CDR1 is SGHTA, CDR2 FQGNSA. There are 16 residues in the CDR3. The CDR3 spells CASSPRTSGRRDTQYF. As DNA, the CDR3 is TGTGCCAGCAGCCCACGGACTAGCGGGAGAAGAGATACGCAGTATTTT.

This CDR3 reads CASSWGDGYTF. The CDR3 DNA reads as TGCGCCAGCAGCTGGGGGGATGGCTACACCTTC. This chain connects TRBV5-1 to TRBJ1-2, with a possible D match to TRBD1 (5 bases). Looked up from germline, CDR1 is SGHRS and CDR2 is YFSETQ. The V end was cut by 3 bases, the J end by 6 bases, with 6 bases between. This CDR3 is built from 11 residues.

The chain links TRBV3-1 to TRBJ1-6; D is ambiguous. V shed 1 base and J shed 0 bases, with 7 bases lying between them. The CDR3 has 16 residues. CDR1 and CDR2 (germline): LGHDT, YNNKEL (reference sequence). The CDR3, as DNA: TGTGCCAGCAGCCAAGGCTCTAGCTCCTATAATTCACCCCTCCACTTT. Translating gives CASSQGSSSYNSPLHF.

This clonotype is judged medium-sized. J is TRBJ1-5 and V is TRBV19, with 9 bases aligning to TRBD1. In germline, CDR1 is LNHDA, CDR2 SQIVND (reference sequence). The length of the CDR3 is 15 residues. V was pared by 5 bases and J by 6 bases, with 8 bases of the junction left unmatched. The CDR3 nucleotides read TGTGCCAGTAGTCCGAGGACAGGGGTAAGTCAGCCCCAGCATTTT. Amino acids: CASSPRTGVSQPQHF.

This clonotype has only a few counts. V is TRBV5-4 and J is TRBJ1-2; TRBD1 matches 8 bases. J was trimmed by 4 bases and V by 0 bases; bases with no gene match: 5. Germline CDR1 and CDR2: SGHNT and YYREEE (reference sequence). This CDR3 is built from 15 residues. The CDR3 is CASSLALQGGYGYTF. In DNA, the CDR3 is TGTGCCAGCAGCTTGGCACTACAGGGGGGCTATGGCTACACCTTC. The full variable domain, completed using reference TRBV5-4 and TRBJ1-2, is ETGVTQSPTHLIKTRGQQVTLRCSSQSGHNTVSWYQQALGQGPQFIFQYYREEENGRGNFPPRFSGLQFPNYSSELNVNALELDDSALYLCASSLALQGGYGYTFGSGTRLTVV.

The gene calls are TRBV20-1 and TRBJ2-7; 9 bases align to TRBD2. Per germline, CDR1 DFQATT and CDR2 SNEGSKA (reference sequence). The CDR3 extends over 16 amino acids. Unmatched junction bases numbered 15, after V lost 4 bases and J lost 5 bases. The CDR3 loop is CSATLRGGHNPNEQYF. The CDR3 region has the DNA TGCAGTGCTACCCTGCGGGGGGGCCACAATCCCAACGAGCAGTACTTC.

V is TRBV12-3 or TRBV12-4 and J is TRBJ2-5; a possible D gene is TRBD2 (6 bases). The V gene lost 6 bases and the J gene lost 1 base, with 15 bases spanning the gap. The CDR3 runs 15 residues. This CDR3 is CASSPERRGQETQYF. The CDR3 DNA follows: TGTGCCAGCAGCCCAGAGCGGAGGGGCCAAGAGACCCAGTACTTC.

CDR3 protein: CATSGTRDTDTQYF. In DNA, the CDR3 is TGTGCCACCAGTGGGACTAGAGACACAGATACGCAGTATTTT. The chain couples TRBV24-1 to TRBJ2-3; 7 bases line up with TRBD2. V dropped 5 bases and J dropped 2; count of bases not matched to a gene: 3. The CDR3 sequence is 14 residues long. Germline CDR1 and CDR2: KGHDR and SFDVKD.

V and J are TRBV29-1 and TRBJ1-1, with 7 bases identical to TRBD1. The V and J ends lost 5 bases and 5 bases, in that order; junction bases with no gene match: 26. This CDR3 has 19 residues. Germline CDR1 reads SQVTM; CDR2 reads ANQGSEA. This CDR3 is CSVFLQGVHRTGVWTEAFF. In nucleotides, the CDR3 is TGCAGCGTTTTTCTCCAAGGGGTTCACCGAACAGGGGTGTGGACTGAAGCTTTCTTT. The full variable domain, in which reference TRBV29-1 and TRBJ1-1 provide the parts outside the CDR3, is SAVISQKPSRDICQRGTSLTIQCQVDSQVTMMFWYRQQPGQSLTLIATANQGSEATYESGFVIDKFPISRPNLTFSTLTVSNMSPEDSSIYLCSVFLQGVHRTGVWTEAFFGQGTRLTVV.

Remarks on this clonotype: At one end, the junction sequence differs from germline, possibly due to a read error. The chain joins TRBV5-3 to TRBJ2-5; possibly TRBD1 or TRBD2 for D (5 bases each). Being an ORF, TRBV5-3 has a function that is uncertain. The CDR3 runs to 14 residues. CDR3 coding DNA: TGTGCCAGCAGCTTGGATGGGGCAGGGAGAACCCAGTACTTC. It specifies CASSLDGAGRTQYF.

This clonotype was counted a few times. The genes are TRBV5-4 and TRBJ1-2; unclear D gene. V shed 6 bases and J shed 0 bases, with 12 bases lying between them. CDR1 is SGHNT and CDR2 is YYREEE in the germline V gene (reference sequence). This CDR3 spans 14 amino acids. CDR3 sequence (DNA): TGTGCCAGCATTAATTATGCAGCTAACTATGGCTACACCTTC. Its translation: CASINYAANYGYTF.

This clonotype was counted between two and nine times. CDR3 sequence (DNA): TGTGCCAGCAGCTTAGTTGGTGGGGGGGCCGGCACCTACGAGCAGTACTTC. Amino acids: CASSLVGGGAGTYEQYF. This chain uses TRBV7-8 with TRBJ2-7, with D possibly TRBD2 on 7 matching bases. Trimming shortened V by 1 base and J by 2 bases, and 18 bases separated the two germline ends. This CDR3 comprises 17 residues. CDR1 and CDR2 (germline): SGHVS, FQNEAQ. Looking up the rest from reference TRBV7-8 and TRBJ2-7 gives the full variable domain: GAGVSQSPRYKVAKRGQDVALRCDPISGHVSLFWYQQALGQGPEFLTYFQNEAQLDKSGLPSDRFFAERPEGSVSTLKIQRTQQEDSAVYLCASSLVGGGAGTYEQYFGPGTRLTVT.

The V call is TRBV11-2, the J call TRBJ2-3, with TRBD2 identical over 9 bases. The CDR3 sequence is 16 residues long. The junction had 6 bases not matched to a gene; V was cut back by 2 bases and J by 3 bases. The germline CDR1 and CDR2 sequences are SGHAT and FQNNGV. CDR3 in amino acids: CASSLSWTSETDTQYF. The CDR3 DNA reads TGTGCCAGCAGCTTATCCTGGACTAGCGAGACAGATACGCAGTATTTT.